This T cell receptor beta chain is from a study of T cells in Graves' hyperthyroidism and ophthalmopathy. Germline CDR1 MNHNS, CDR2 SASEGT. J was trimmed by 2 bases and V by 5 bases; bases with no gene match: 8. The CDR3 totals 16 residues. Regions amplified from RNA transcripts were the TCR beta CDR3 regions. The study used the HTBI primer set for a first-round RT-PCR of the TCR CDR3. From the multiplex PCR reads, TCRdb called clonotypes with MiXCR, one entry per CDR3 protein. The table has about 350,000 distinct CDR3 sequences, 14% seen once. Each diagnosis was grounded in clinical symptoms, serum thyroxine and TRAb, thyroid ultrasound, and orbital computed tomography. The study's findings and limits: Ophthalmopathy cases were set apart from stable hyperthyroidism by a 13 V-J model. Before onset, by a median of approximately 6.8 months, the model predicted ophthalmopathy. Blood also held most thyroid clonotypes expanded beyond 0.001.

This clonotype has only a few counts. Antigen unknown. V gene TRBV6-1 combines with J gene TRBJ2-3, with TRBD2 matching 9 bases. The sequence was obtained from a woman aged 30 to 39 with Graves' hyperthyroidism. The sample was blood. The CDR3 DNA is TGTGCCAGCAGTCAGACTAGCGGTTGGACCACAGATACGCAGTATTTT. Residues: CASSQTSGWTTDTQYF.